The clone carrying this T cell receptor beta chain has ten or more counts. Germline CDR1 and CDR2: SGHDT and YYEEEE. With V trimmed by 4 bases and J by 5 bases, 13 bases remained unmatched. The CDR3 consists of 17 residues. The CDR3 regions of TCR beta were amplified from RNA transcripts. During a first-round RT-PCR of the TCR CDR3, the HTBI primer set was used. MiXCR, applied by TCRdb to the multiplex PCR reads, yields one record per CDR3 protein. The sample yields 250,000 to 350,000 distinct CDR3 sequences, roughly 17% seen once. This record belongs to a study of T cells in Graves' hyperthyroidism and ophthalmopathy.

The receptor was isolated from a man aged 30 to 39 with Graves' hyperthyroidism. V gene TRBV5-6 combines with J gene TRBJ1-5; 9 bases align to TRBD1. What was sequenced was blood. The CDR3 DNA is TGTGCCAGCAGCAATACCGGGACAGGGATTTTTGATCAGCCCCAGCATTTT. This gives the protein CASSNTGTGIFDQPQHF.